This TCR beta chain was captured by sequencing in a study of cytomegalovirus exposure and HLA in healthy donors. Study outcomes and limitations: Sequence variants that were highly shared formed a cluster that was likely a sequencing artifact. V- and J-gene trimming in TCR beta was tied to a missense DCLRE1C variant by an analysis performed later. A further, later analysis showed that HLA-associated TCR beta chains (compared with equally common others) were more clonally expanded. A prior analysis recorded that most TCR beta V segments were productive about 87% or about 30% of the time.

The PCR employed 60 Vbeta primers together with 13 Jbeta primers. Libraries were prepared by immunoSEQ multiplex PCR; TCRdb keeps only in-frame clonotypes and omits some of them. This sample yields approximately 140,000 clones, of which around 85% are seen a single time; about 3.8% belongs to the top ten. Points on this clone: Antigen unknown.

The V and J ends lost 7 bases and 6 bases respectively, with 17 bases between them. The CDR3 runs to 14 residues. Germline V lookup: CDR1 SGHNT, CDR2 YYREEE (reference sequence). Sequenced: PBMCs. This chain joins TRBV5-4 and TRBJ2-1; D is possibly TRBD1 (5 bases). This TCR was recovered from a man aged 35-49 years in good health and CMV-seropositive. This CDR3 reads CASQDRRVGNEQFF. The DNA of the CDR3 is TGTGCCAGCCAAGACCGCAGGGTAGGCAATGAGCAGTTCTTC.